This T cell receptor beta chain was recorded in a study of CD8 T cells in ankylosing spondylitis. CDR1 LGHNA and CDR2 YNFKEQ come from the germline V gene. V gave up 4 bases and J gave up 2 bases; unmatched junction bases: 2. There are 15 residues in the CDR3. Study-wide results and limits: Seemingly distinctive of ankylosing spondylitis blood was a TCR beta motif formed by eight highly homologous variants. The authors reported significant enrichment of disease-linked clones in matched ankylosing spondylitis synovial fluid. Prior literature has documented some motif variants in synovial fluid and blood from reactive arthritis.

As for this clonotype: The antigen remains unidentified.

Construction of TCR beta libraries was performed using quantitative 5'-RACE with molecular barcodes. In TCRdb, the 5' RACE reads were re-called with MiXCR into one record per CDR3 protein. The table records about 800,000 distinct CDR3 sequences, roughly 12% of them present only once. The receptor was derived from a male donor with ankylosing spondylitis. V and J are TRBV4-2 and TRBJ2-5; the match to TRBD2 covers 12 bases. Source material: blood, either unsorted or a sorted T cell fraction (not recorded which). Here the CDR3 DNA reads TGTGCCAGCAGCCGGGGGACTAGCGGGCAAGAGACCCAGTACTTC. Translation gives CASSRGTSGQETQYF.